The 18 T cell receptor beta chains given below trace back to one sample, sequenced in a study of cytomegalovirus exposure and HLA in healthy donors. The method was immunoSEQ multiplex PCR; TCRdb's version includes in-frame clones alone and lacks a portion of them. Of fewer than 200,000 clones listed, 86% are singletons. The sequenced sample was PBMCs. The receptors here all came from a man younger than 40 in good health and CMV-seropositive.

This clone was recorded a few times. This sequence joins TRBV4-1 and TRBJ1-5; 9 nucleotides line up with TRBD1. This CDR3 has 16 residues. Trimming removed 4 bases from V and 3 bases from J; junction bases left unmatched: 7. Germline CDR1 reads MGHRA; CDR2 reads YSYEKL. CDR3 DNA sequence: TGCGCCAGCAGCCCTGGGGACAGGGAGGTCAATCAGCCCCAGCATTTT. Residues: CASSPGDREVNQPQHF.

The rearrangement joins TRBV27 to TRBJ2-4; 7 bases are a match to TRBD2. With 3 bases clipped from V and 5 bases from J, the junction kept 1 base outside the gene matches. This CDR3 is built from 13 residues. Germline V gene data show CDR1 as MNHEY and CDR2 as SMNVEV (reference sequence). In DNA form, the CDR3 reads TGTGCCAGCAGTTTGGCGGGAGAAAACATTCAGTACTTC. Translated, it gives CASSLAGENIQYF.

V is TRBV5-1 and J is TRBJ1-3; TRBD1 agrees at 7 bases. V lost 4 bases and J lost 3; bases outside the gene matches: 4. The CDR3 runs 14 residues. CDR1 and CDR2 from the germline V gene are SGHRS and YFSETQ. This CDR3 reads CASSVDRVGNTIYF. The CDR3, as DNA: TGCGCCAGCAGCGTAGACAGGGTTGGAAACACCATATATTTT.

The CDR3 DNA sequence: TGTGCCAGCAGCCAGGGACGCTACGAGCAGTACTTC. Translating it yields CASSQGRYEQYF. The chain uses TRBV14 and TRBJ2-7, with D possibly called TRBD1 or TRBD2 (5 bases each). Germline CDR1 SGHDN, CDR2 FVKESK. The CDR3 has 12 amino acids. Trimming shortened V by 3 bases and J by 3 bases, and 6 bases separated the two germline ends.

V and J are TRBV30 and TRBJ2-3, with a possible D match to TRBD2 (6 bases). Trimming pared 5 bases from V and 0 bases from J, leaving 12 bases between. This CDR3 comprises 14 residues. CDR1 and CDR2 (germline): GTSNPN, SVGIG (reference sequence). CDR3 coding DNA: TGTGCCTGGGCCCGACTAGGGAGCACAGATACGCAGTATTTT. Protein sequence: CAWARLGSTDTQYF.

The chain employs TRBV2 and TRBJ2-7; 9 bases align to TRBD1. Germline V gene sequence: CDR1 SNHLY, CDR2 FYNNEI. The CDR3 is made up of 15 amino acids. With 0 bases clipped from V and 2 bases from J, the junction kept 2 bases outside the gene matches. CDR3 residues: CASSEAGQGTYEQYF. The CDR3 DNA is TGTGCCAGCAGTGAAGCAGGACAGGGGACCTACGAGCAGTACTTC.

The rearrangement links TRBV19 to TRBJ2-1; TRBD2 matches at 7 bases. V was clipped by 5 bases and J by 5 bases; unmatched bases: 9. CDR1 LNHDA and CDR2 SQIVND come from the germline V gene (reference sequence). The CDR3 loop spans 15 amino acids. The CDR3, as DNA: TGTGCCAGTAGTTTTTCCGGGGGGATTAACAATGAGCAGTTCTTC. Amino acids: CASSFSGGINNEQFF.

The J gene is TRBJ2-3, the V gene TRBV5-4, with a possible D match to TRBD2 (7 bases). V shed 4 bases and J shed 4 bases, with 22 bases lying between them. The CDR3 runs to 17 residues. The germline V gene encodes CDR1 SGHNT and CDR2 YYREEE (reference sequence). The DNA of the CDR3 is TGTGCCAGCAGCCCCGTGGTTAGTGGCGGGGGCTCAGATACGCAGTATTTT. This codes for CASSPVVSGGGSDTQYF.

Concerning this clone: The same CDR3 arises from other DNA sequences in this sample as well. CDR3 nucleotides: TGCAGCGTTGCCGAGGGAGATGGCTACACCTTC. It specifies CSVAEGDGYTF. The chain couples TRBV29-1 to TRBJ1-2; no firm D call. V was cut by 4 bases and J by 6 bases, with 9 bases left in between. This CDR3 has 11 amino acids. Germline lookup yields CDR1 SQVTM and CDR2 ANQGSEA.

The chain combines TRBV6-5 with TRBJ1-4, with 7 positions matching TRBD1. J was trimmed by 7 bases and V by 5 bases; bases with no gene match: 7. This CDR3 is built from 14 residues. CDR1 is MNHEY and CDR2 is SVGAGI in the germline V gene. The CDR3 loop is CASSRNRGSEKLFF. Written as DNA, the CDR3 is TGTGCCAGCAGTCGAAACAGGGGTTCTGAAAAACTGTTTTTT.

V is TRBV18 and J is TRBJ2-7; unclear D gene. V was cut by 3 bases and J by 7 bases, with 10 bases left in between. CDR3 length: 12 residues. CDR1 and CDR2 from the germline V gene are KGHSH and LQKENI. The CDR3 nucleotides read TGTGCCAGCTCACCTATTTTGGGAGAGCAGTACTTC. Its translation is CASSPILGEQYF.

Here the CDR3 DNA reads TGTGCCAGCAGCTTAGTCGGGACAGGAGGACAGCCCCAGCATTTT. Residues: CASSLVGTGGQPQHF. This sequence joins TRBV7-2 and TRBJ1-5; TRBD1 matches 8 bases. Germline assignment: CDR1 SGHTA and CDR2 FQGNSA. The CDR3 runs to 15 residues. Trimming at V came to 1 base and at J to 7 bases, leaving 6 bases not matched to a gene.

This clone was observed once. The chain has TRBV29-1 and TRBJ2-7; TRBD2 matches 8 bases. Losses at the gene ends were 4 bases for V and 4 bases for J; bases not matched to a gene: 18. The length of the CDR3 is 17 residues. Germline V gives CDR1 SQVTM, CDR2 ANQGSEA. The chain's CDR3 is CSVVKGLAGGEVYEQYF. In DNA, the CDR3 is TGCAGCGTTGTGAAGGGGCTAGCGGGCGGGGAGGTATACGAGCAGTACTTC.

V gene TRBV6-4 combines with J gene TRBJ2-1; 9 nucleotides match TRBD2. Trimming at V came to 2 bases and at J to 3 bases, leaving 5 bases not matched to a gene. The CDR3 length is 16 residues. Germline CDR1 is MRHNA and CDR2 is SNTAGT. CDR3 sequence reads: CASSDRSGGRYNEQFF. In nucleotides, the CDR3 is TGTGCCAGCAGTGACCGGAGCGGGGGGCGCTACAATGAGCAGTTCTTC.

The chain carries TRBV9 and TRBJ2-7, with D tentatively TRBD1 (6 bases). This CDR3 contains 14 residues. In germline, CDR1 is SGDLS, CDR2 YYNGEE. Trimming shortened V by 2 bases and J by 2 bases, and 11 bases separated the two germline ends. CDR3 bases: TGTGCCAGCAGCGTGCAGGGGACGCCCTACGAGCAGTACTTC. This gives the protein CASSVQGTPYEQYF. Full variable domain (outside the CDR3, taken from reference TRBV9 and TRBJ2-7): DSGVTQTPKHLITATGQRVTLRCSPRSGDLSVYWYQQSLDQGLQFLIQYYNGEERAKGNILERFSAQQFPDLHSELNLSSLELGDSALYFCASSVQGTPYEQYFGPGTRLTVT.

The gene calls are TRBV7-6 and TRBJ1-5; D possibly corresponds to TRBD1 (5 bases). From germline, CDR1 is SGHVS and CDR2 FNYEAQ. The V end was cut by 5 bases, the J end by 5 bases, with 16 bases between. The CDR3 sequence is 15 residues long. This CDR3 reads CASSLTLGGDQPQHF. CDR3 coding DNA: TGTGCCAGCAGCCTCACATTGGGGGGAGATCAGCCCCAGCATTTT.

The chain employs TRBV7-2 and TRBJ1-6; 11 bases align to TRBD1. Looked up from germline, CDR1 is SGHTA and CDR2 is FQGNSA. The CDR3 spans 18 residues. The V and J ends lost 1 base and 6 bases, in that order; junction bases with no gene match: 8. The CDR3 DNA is TGTGCCAGCAGCTTAGTCGGGACAGGGGGTCTTTTTAATTCACCCCTCCACTTT. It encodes CASSLVGTGGLFNSPLHF.

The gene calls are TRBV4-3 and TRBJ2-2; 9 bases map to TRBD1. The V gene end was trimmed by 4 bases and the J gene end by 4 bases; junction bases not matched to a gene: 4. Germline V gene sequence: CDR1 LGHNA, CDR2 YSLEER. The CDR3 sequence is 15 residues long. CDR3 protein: CASSRDRATTGELFF. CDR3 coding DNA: TGCGCCAGCAGCCGGGACAGGGCAACCACCGGGGAGCTGTTTTTT.